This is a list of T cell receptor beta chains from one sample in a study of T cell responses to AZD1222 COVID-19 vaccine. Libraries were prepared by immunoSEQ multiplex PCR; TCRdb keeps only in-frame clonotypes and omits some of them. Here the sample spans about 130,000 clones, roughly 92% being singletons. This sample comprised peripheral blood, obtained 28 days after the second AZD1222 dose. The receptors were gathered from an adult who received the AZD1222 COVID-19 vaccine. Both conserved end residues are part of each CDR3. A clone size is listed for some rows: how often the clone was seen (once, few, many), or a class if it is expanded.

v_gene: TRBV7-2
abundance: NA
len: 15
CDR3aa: CASSSPSSGKYEQYF

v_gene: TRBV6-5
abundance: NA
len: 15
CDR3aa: CASSYADSTNSPLHF

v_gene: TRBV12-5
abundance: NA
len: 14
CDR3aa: CASGLGEAKNIQYF

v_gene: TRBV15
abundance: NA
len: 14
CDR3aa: CATSRKRADNEQFF

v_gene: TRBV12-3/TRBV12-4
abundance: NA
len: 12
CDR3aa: CASSLGDQPQHF

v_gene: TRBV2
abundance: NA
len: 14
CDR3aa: CASGPLGQQEKLFF

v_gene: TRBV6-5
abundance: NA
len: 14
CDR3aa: CASSPTSGSETQYF

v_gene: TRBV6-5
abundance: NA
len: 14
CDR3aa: CASSYSPGDTEAFF

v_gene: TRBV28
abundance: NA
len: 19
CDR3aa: CASSFEIGQREGFSYEQYF

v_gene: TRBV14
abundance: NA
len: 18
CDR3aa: CASSPRWRSGGPYNEQFF

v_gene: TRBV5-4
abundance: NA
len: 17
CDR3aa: CASSLDLGGSGGNTIYF

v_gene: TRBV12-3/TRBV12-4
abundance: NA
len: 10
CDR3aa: CASGGLSYTF

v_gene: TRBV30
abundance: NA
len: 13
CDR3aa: CAWSLRGDQPQHF

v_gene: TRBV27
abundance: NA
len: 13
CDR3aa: CASRGLTYNEQFF

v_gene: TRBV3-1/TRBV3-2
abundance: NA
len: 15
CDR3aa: CASSLISGSGETQYF

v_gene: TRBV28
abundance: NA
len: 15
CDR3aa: CASSLREYGGYGYTF

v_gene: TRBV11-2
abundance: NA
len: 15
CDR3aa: CASSLKWSGVVEQYF

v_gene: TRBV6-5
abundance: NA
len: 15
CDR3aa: CASSADRSSGNTIYF

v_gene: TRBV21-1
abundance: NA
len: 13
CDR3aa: CASSKNGDYEQYF

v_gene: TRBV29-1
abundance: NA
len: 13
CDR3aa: CSVTGQGVETQYF

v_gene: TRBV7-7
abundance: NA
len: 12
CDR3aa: CASSLAGGELFF

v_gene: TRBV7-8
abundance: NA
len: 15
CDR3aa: CASSLGSLQGYGYTF

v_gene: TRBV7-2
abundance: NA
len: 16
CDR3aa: CASSHLTRTSTDTQYF

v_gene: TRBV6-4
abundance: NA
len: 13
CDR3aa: CASSDSMGARRYF

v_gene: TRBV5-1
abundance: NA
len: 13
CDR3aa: CASSFEPNYGYTF

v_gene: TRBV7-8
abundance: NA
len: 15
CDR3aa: CASSLVAPARGEQFF

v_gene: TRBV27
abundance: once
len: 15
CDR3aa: CASSPSGSGKETQYF

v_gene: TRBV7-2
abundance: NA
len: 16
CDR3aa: CASSLNPPGGNEKLFF

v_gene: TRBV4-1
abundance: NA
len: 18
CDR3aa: CASSQDRSGQAGNTEAFF

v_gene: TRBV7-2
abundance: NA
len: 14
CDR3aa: CASSLIAASYEQYF

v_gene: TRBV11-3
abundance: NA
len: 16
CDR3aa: CASSLGDRGGNTEAFF

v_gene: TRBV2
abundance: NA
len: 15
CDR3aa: CASSSDRGPGNTIYF

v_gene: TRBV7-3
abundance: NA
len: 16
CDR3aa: CASSTTSGSGADTQYF

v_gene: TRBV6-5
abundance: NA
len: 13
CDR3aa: CASGRGANEKLFF

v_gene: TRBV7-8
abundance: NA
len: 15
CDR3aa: CASSPGSQTHYEQYF

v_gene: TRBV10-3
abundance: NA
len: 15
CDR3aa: CAISVQGAGTGELFF

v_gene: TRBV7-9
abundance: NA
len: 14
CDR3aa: CASSLYGLNTEAFF

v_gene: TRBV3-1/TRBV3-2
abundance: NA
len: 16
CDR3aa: CASSQEGGRGSNEQFF

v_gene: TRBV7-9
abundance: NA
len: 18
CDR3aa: CASSFSGSGSEISYEQYF

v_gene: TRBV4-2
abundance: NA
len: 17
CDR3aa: CASSQEVAGIAKNIQYF

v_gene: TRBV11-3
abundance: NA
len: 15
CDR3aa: CASSLVGGSYNEQFF

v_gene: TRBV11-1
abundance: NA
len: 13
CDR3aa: CASTTDGYNEQFF

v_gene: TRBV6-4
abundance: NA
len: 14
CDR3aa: CASSDSDVSNEQFF

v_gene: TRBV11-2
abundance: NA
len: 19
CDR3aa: CASSVGPGQGAPRHTEAFF

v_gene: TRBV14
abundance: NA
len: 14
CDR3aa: CASSPLTGFTEAFF